Following are 29 T cell receptor beta chains from one sample sequenced in a study of blood T cells in healthy people across ages. Then a second PCR, running roughly 7 to 11 cycles, was carried out with a sample-barcoded 5' primer and a J-beta primer mix. Using its own MiXCR run on the 5' RACE reads, TCRdb lists one record per CDR3 protein. The table records about 640,000 distinct CDR3 sequences, 58% of them present only once. Material for sequencing was blood. These TCRs come from a man in his sixties in good health.

The chain uses TRBV3-1 and TRBJ1-4, with a tentative D call TRBD1 (5 bases). CDR1 and CDR2 (germline): LGHDT, YNNKEL (reference sequence). V lost 1 base and J lost 8, with 11 bases in between. This CDR3 has 14 residues. This CDR3 is CASSQVGGDEKLFF. The CDR3 DNA follows: TGTGCCAGCAGCCAAGTCGGGGGGGACGAAAAACTGTTTTTT.

V is TRBV7-2 and J is TRBJ2-3; tentatively, D is TRBD1 (7 bases). CDR3 length: 16 amino acids. The V end was cut by 5 bases, the J end by 4 bases, with 19 bases between. The germline CDR1 and CDR2 sequences are SGHTA and FQGNSA. CDR3 in DNA: TGTGCCAGCAGCCGGTTTTCGCAGGGGGGACCAGATACGCAGTATTTT. Protein sequence: CASSRFSQGGPDTQYF.

This chain joins TRBV7-9 and TRBJ2-7; TRBD1 might be the D (6 bases). CDR3 size: 15 residues. V lost 1 base and J 5 bases, leaving 15 bases between the germline ends. CDR1 SEHNR and CDR2 FQNEAQ come from the germline V gene (reference sequence). The DNA of the CDR3 is TGTGCCAGCAGCTTAGGAATGGGGGCCTTACACGAGCAGTACTTC. Translation gives CASSLGMGALHEQYF.

The chain has TRBV29-1 and TRBJ2-7; 7 bases map to TRBD1. This CDR3 contains 14 residues. V gave up 4 bases and J gave up 6 bases; unmatched junction bases: 12. Germline loops: CDR1 SQVTM, CDR2 ANQGSEA. The CDR3 coding sequence is TGCAGCGTTGCCCTCGACAGGGTCCTGGGCGAGCAGTACTTC. Translated, it gives CSVALDRVLGEQYF.

This clonotype was seen only a few times. The rearrangement links TRBV5-8 to TRBJ2-7; 7 bases match TRBD1. The CDR3 contains 13 residues. Germline lookup yields CDR1 SGHTS and CDR2 YDEGEE. J gave up 3 bases and V 7 bases, and 7 bases lay outside the gene matches. CDR3 bases: TGTGCCAGCGGTCGGACAGGCTACTACGAGCAGTACTTC. Its translation is CASGRTGYYEQYF. Drawing the rest from reference TRBV5-8 and TRBJ2-7, the complete variable domain is EAGVTQSPTHLIKTRGQQATLRCSPISGHTSVYWYQQALGLGLQFLLWYDEGEERNRGNFPPRFSGRQFPNYSSELNVNALELEDSALYLCASGRTGYYEQYFGPGTRLTVT.

This clonotype appeared a few times. The chain recombines TRBV11-2 with TRBJ2-5; D might be TRBD2 (6 bases). Between the trimmed V and J ends, which lost 3 bases and 5 bases, there was a span of 10 bases. The CDR3 spans 13 residues. Germline values: CDR1 SGHAT, CDR2 FQNNGV. The CDR3 nucleotides are TGTGCCAGCAGCTTGCCGGGAGCGGAGACCCAGTACTTC. Translated: CASSLPGAETQYF.

Comment on this clonotype: With a much larger clone just one base away, this may be a read error. The rearrangement links TRBV5-6 to TRBJ2-3; D is unclear. CDR1 and CDR2 from the germline V gene are SGHDT and YYEEEE. The length of the CDR3 is 16 residues. The CDR3 DNA follows: TGTGTCAGCAGCTTGGAGACGGATTGGGGCACAGATACGCAGTATTTT. The encoded protein is CVSSLETDWGTDTQYF.

The gene calls are TRBV30 and TRBJ2-2, with D tentatively TRBD1 or TRBD2 (6 bases each). CDR1 and CDR2 from the germline V gene are GTSNPN and SVGIG (reference sequence). V was pared by 8 bases and J by 0 bases, with 22 bases between. The CDR3 consists of 17 residues. The CDR3: CARVVAGTNANTGELFF. The CDR3 DNA follows: TGTGCCCGGGTTGTGGCGGGGACAAACGCGAACACCGGGGAGCTGTTTTTT. Full variable domain (missing parts from reference TRBV30 and TRBJ2-2): SQTIHQWPATLVQPVGSPLSLECTVEGTSNPNLYWYRQAAGRGLQLLFYSVGIGQISSEVPQNLSASRPQDRQFILSSKKLLLSDSGFYLCARVVAGTNANTGELFFGEGSRLTVL.

The V gene is TRBV10-3, the J gene TRBJ2-2; TRBD2 might be the D (5 bases). Trimming removed 6 bases at V and 3 bases at J, with 8 bases between. Germline V gene sequence: CDR1 ENHRY, CDR2 SYGVKD. This CDR3 has 13 residues. In nucleotides, the CDR3 is TGTGCCATCAGAGCGGCGGACACCGGGGAGCTGTTTTTT. Protein: CAIRAADTGELFF.

The V and J genes are TRBV6-1 and TRBJ2-1; 10 nucleotides agree with TRBD2. Germline V gene sequence: CDR1 MNHNS, CDR2 SASEGT. The CDR3 is made up of 15 amino acids. V dropped 9 bases and J dropped 2; count of bases not matched to a gene: 7. The chain's CDR3 is CASTPGTSAYNEQFF. CDR3 in DNA: TGTGCCAGTACGCCCGGGACTAGCGCCTACAATGAGCAGTTCTTC.

The chain uses TRBV5-1 and TRBJ2-7, with 7 bases identical to TRBD1. This CDR3 has 15 residues. The germline gives CDR1 SGHRS, CDR2 YFSETQ. V trimming: 4 bases; J trimming: 5 bases; junction bases outside the gene matches: 12. The CDR3 bases are TGCGCCAGCAGCATGGGACAGACTCCTATGGACGAGCAGTACTTC. It specifies CASSMGQTPMDEQYF. Together with reference TRBV5-1 and TRBJ2-7, the CDR3 gives the full variable domain: KAGVTQTPRYLIKTRGQQVTLSCSPISGHRSVSWYQQTPGQGLQFLFEYFSETQRNKGNFPGRFSGRQFSNSRSEMNVSTLELGDSALYLCASSMGQTPMDEQYFGPGTRLTVT.

V usage is TRBV10-3 and J usage is TRBJ2-7; maybe TRBD1 (5 bases). Trimming stripped 4 bases from V and 3 bases from J, with 7 bases between. The V gene's germline CDR1 is ENHRY and CDR2 SYGVKD. The CDR3 is 12 residues long. The CDR3, as DNA: TGTGCCATCAGTGTACAGGACTACGAGCAGTACTTC. Translating it yields CAISVQDYEQYF.

There are a few counts of this clonotype. The chain joins TRBV6-5 to TRBJ2-5; TRBD2 is a possible D gene (6 bases). V was trimmed by 6 bases and J by 5 bases, leaving 13 bases between them. The CDR3 runs 13 residues. From germline, CDR1 is MNHEY and CDR2 SVGAGI. CDR3 in DNA: TGTGCCAGCAGGATGGCGGGGAGGGAGACCCAGTACTTC. Protein: CASRMAGRETQYF.

The chain has TRBV3-1 and TRBJ2-1; TRBD1 is a possible D gene (5 bases). V lost 0 bases and J lost 8, with 11 bases in between. Germline V lookup: CDR1 LGHDT, CDR2 YNNKEL (reference sequence). This CDR3 region has 14 residues. CDR3 nucleotides: TGTGCCAGCAGCCAAGATGGACAATCCGATGAGCAGTTCTTC. It is translated as CASSQDGQSDEQFF.

V usage is TRBV2 and J usage is TRBJ1-6; no reliable D call. The V end lost 7 bases, the J end lost 4 bases, and 11 bases lay between the germline ends. The CDR3 length is 14 residues. CDR1 is SNHLY and CDR2 is FYNNEI in the germline V gene. CDR3 protein: CASTNRQYNSPLHF. CDR3 coding DNA: TGTGCCAGCACTAATAGGCAGTATAATTCACCCCTCCACTTT.

The chain joins TRBV24-1 to TRBJ2-3, with 9 bases identical to TRBD2. Germline CDR1 and CDR2: KGHDR and SFDVKD. V lost 3 bases, J lost 4 bases, and 7 bases stayed unmatched. The CDR3 contains 16 residues. CDR3: CATSDGGGAGADTQYF. CDR3 DNA sequence: TGTGCCACCAGTGATGGCGGGGGGGCCGGGGCAGATACGCAGTATTTT.

This clonotype has more than one count but fewer than ten. The chain recombines TRBV5-1 with TRBJ2-7; D unresolved. Deletions cut 2 bases from V and 0 bases from J, with 9 bases between. There are 14 residues in the CDR3. Looked up from germline, CDR1 is SGHRS and CDR2 is YFSETQ. CDR3 DNA: TGCGCCAGCAGCTTCGGGCAGGCCTCCTACGAGCAGTACTTC. It is translated as CASSFGQASYEQYF.

Regarding this clonotype: A clone one base away is much larger, so this may be a read error. The chain has TRBV6-5 and TRBJ1-2, with 7 bases aligning to TRBD1. The germline V gene has CDR1 MNHEY and CDR2 SVGAGI. This CDR3 has 13 amino acids. After removal of 11 bases from V and 2 bases from J, the junction contained 8 bases not matched to a gene. CDR3 DNA: TGTGCCGGCCGAAGGGACAGAAACTATGGCTACACCTTC. Translated, it gives CAGRRDRNYGYTF.

The chain carries TRBV6-4 and TRBJ1-1, with D possibly TRBD1 on 6 matching bases. Trimming pared 4 bases from V and 0 bases from J, leaving 21 bases between. There are 18 residues in the CDR3. In germline, CDR1 is MRHNA, CDR2 SNTAGT. DNA of the CDR3: TGTGCCAGCAGTGGGCCCAACAGGGACTCTTTCATGAACACTGAAGCTTTCTTT. Translating it yields CASSGPNRDSFMNTEAFF.

The chain employs TRBV4-1 and TRBJ2-1; D is undetermined. This CDR3 has 15 residues. Between the trimmed V and J ends, which lost 3 bases and 0 bases, there was a span of 9 bases. The germline V gene has CDR1 MGHRA and CDR2 YSYEKL. The CDR3 DNA is TGCGCCAGCAGCCAGAGTACGGGCTCCTACAATGAGCAGTTCTTC. The encoded protein is CASSQSTGSYNEQFF.

This clonotype has only a few counts. The DNA of the CDR3 is TGCAGTGCCAGAACAGGGTGGGACGAGCAGTACTTC. Its translation: CSARTGWDEQYF. The chain carries TRBV20-1 and TRBJ2-5, with a tentative D call TRBD1 (6 bases). The DNA matches TRBJ2-7 better at its end, which makes the J call doubtful. The CDR3 spans 12 residues. Germline V gives CDR1 DFQATT, CDR2 SNEGSKA (reference sequence).

CDR3: CASSQDPPVNTEAFF. DNA for the CDR3: TGTGCCAGCAGCCAAGATCCGCCGGTGAACACTGAAGCTTTCTTT. The V gene is TRBV14, the J gene TRBJ1-1; D is unresolved. V lost 0 bases and J lost 0, with 8 bases in between. The CDR3 has 15 amino acids. CDR1 and CDR2 (germline): SGHDN, FVKESK.

The V and J genes are TRBV27 and TRBJ2-5; TRBD2 matches at 7 bases. Germline CDR1 reads MNHEY; CDR2 reads SMNVEV (reference sequence). V was clipped by 0 bases and J by 1 base; unmatched bases: 5. This CDR3 is 16 amino acids long. The chain's CDR3 is CASSLSYAGVQETQYF. The CDR3 bases are TGTGCCAGCAGTTTATCGTATGCGGGGGTCCAAGAGACCCAGTACTTC.

The chain joins TRBV6-5 to TRBJ2-7; 7 bases are shared with TRBD2. With 0 bases clipped from V and 2 bases from J, the junction kept 4 bases outside the gene matches. The CDR3 totals 15 residues. Germline CDR1 MNHEY, CDR2 SVGAGI. CDR3 region: CASSYSTRETYEQYF. DNA for the CDR3: TGTGCCAGCAGTTACTCGACGCGGGAGACCTACGAGCAGTACTTC.

The chain couples TRBV5-1 to TRBJ2-1; 13 positions match TRBD2. The CDR3 extends over 16 amino acids. Germline V gene sequence: CDR1 SGHRS, CDR2 YFSETQ. The J segment lost 9 bases and the V segment lost 3 bases, leaving 9 bases of the junction unmatched. The CDR3 coding sequence is TGCGCCAGCAGCTCCCTACTAGCGGGGGGGCAGAGTGAGCAGTTCTTC. Encoded protein: CASSSLLAGGQSEQFF.

The chain carries TRBV29-1 and TRBJ1-1, with D unresolved. Germline CDR1 is SQVTM and CDR2 is ANQGSEA. V lost 4 bases, J lost 1 base, and 4 bases lay in between. The CDR3 consists of 11 residues. This CDR3 reads CSVGENTEAFF. The CDR3 DNA reads TGCAGCGTTGGGGAGAACACTGAAGCTTTCTTT.

The chain carries TRBV7-9 and TRBJ2-7; the D gene is possibly TRBD2 (7 bases). The CDR3 runs to 17 residues. V shed 3 bases and J shed 0 bases, with 18 bases lying between them. The germline V gene encodes CDR1 SEHNR and CDR2 FQNEAQ (reference sequence). CDR3 sequence: CASSFALGGGSSYEQYF. DNA for the CDR3: TGTGCCAGCAGCTTCGCCCTTGGGGGCGGGAGCTCCTACGAGCAGTACTTC.

This clonotype was detected a few times. The V gene is TRBV20-1, the J gene TRBJ2-7, with D perhaps TRBD1 or TRBD2 (5 bases each). This CDR3 is 15 amino acids long. Germline lookup yields CDR1 DFQATT and CDR2 SNEGSKA (reference sequence). Trimming removed 3 bases at V and 6 bases at J, with 21 bases between. DNA of the CDR3: TGCAGTGCTAGCCTCCTCGGGGCTTCCCCCTCCGAGCAGTACTTC. It yields the protein CSASLLGASPSEQYF.

The V call is TRBV29-1, the J call TRBJ1-2; no reliable D call. The CDR3 has 12 amino acids. Deletions cut 7 bases from V and 2 bases from J, with 11 bases between. In germline, CDR1 is SQVTM, CDR2 ANQGSEA. The CDR3 loop is CSAALANYGYTF. The DNA for the CDR3 is TGCAGCGCGGCCCTGGCGAACTATGGCTACACCTTC.